What follows are 15 T cell receptor beta chains derived from one specimen sequenced in a study of Graves' ophthalmopathy and Graves' hyperthyroidism. From RNA, the CDR3 regions of TCR beta chains were amplified and sequenced. Second-round multiplex PCR followed a first-round RT-PCR using HTBI primers. TCRdb ran MiXCR on the multiplex PCR reads and lists one entry per CDR3 protein. The table records just over 600,000 distinct CDR3 sequences, over 20% of them present only once. Specimen: peripheral blood. These receptors all come from a woman aged 18-35 years with stable Graves' hyperthyroidism. Some clones in this sample may be carry-over from other donors' samples.

V usage is TRBV4-1 and J usage is TRBJ2-5; TRBD2 matches 15 bases. Trimming cost V 3 bases and J 4 bases; bases outside gene matches: 12. Germline CDR1 MGHRA, CDR2 YSYEKL. This CDR3 spans 19 amino acids. CDR3 DNA sequence: TGCGCCAGCAGCCATCTTGGACTAGCGGGGGGGCCTCATAGAGAGACCCAGTACTTC. This sequence encodes CASSHLGLAGGPHRETQYF.

This clonotype came up many times. The gene calls are TRBV28 and TRBJ2-7; TRBD1 matches 7 bases. The CDR3 length is 15 residues. J gave up 2 bases and V 7 bases, and 11 bases lay outside the gene matches. CDR1 and CDR2 (germline): MDHEN, SYDVKM. Written as DNA, the CDR3 is TGTGCCAGCACCGTTCGGGACAGAGTTGCCTACGAGCAGTACTTC. As protein: CASTVRDRVAYEQYF.

The V and J genes are TRBV5-1 and TRBJ2-2; maybe TRBD2 (6 bases). Germline V lookup: CDR1 SGHRS, CDR2 YFSETQ. The V end lost 3 bases, the J end lost 5 bases, and 20 bases lay between the germline ends. The CDR3 runs 17 residues. CDR3 residues: CASSSEVGGAATGELFF. The CDR3 nucleotides read TGCGCCAGCAGCTCGGAGGTTGGAGGGGCGGCGACCGGGGAGCTGTTTTTT.

This clonotype was detected only a few times. The rearrangement uses TRBV6-5 and TRBJ1-1; possible D gene TRBD1, 6 bases. Trimming shortened V by 2 bases and J by 2 bases, and 12 bases separated the two germline ends. Germline loops: CDR1 MNHEY, CDR2 SVGAGI. The CDR3 totals 15 residues. The CDR3, as DNA: TGTGCCAGCAGTTACGTAGGGGGGAAAAACACTGAAGCTTTCTTT. Its protein is CASSYVGGKNTEAFF.

This clonotype was seen more than once but under ten times. The rearrangement links TRBV29-1 to TRBJ2-5; perhaps TRBD2 as D (5 bases). The V and J ends lost 5 bases and 5 bases respectively, with 9 bases between them. This CDR3 has 11 residues. Germline assignment: CDR1 SQVTM and CDR2 ANQGSEA. The CDR3 spells CSVSSGETQYF. In DNA, the CDR3 is TGCAGCGTTTCCTCGGGGGAGACCCAGTACTTC. The full variable domain, rest sourced from reference TRBV29-1 and TRBJ2-5, is SAVISQKPSRDICQRGTSLTIQCQVDSQVTMMFWYRQQPGQSLTLIATANQGSEATYESGFVIDKFPISRPNLTFSTLTVSNMSPEDSSIYLCSVSSGETQYFGPGTRLLVL.

CDR3 protein: CASSPGQGVAYEQYF. CDR3 DNA sequence: TGTGCCAGCAGCCCAGGACAGGGGGTGGCGTACGAGCAGTACTTC. The rearrangement joins TRBV3-1 to TRBJ2-7, with 10 bases identical to TRBD1. Trimming took 4 bases from V and 4 from J; bases not matched to a gene: 7. The CDR3 has 15 amino acids. Per germline, CDR1 LGHDT and CDR2 YNNKEL (reference sequence).

This clonotype came up a few times. The rearrangement joins TRBV6-9 to TRBJ1-6; D call uncertain. Germline V gives CDR1 MNHGY, CDR2 SVAAGI. Trimming stripped 0 bases from V and 9 bases from J, with 3 bases between. The CDR3 runs to 12 residues. CDR3 nucleotides: TGTGCCAGCAGTTATTCTGGTTCACCCCTCCACTTT. This encodes CASSYSGSPLHF.

This clonotype was found many times. V gene TRBV6-2 or TRBV6-3 combines with J gene TRBJ2-7; TRBD2 matches at 10 bases. V was clipped by 2 bases and J by 6 bases; unmatched bases: 7. Germline V lookup: CDR1 MNHEY, CDR2 SVGEGT. The CDR3 totals 15 residues. CDR3 nucleotides: TGTGCCAGCAGTTACGCTAGCGGGGGAGATGTCGAGCAGTACTTC. Protein sequence: CASSYASGGDVEQYF.

This clonotype was counted only a few times. A much larger clone differs by one base, so this may be a read error. The gene calls are TRBV13 and TRBJ2-7; TRBD1 might be the D (6 bases). The CDR3 extends over 14 amino acids. Germline V lookup: CDR1 PRHDT, CDR2 FYEKMQ (reference sequence). The CDR3 DNA reads TGTGCCGGCAGCGAGGACAGCCACTCCTACGAGCAGTACTTC. This sequence encodes CAGSEDSHSYEQYF. Using reference TRBV13 and TRBJ2-7 for the parts outside the CDR3, the full variable domain is AAGVIQSPRHLIKEKRETATLKCYPIPRHDTVYWYQQGPGQDPQFLISFYEKMQSDKGSIPDRFSAQQFSDYHSELNMSSLELGDSALYFCAGSEDSHSYEQYFGPGTRLTVT.

V is TRBV6-5 and J is TRBJ1-1; the D gene is possibly TRBD1 (5 bases). The CDR3 sequence is 17 residues long. CDR1 and CDR2 from the germline V gene are MNHEY and SVGAGI. V lost 0 bases and J 1 base, leaving 15 bases between the germline ends. In DNA, the CDR3 is TGTGCCAGCAGTTACTCTATCTTGAGGGGAAGGAACACTGAAGCTTTCTTT. It encodes CASSYSILRGRNTEAFF.

V usage is TRBV19 and J usage is TRBJ2-5, with 11 bases that match TRBD2. The CDR3 has 15 residues. The junction had 2 bases not matched to a gene; V was cut back by 4 bases and J by 1 base. CDR1 is LNHDA, CDR2 SQIVND, per germline (reference sequence). Written as DNA, the CDR3 is TGTGCCAGTAGTAGACTAGCGGGGCTCCAAGAGACCCAGTACTTC. This gives the protein CASSRLAGLQETQYF.

V and J are TRBV28 and TRBJ1-5, with D possibly matching TRBD1 (6 bases). V was clipped by 1 base and J by 7 bases, with 11 bases between them. The length of the CDR3 is 14 residues. Looked up from germline, CDR1 is MDHEN and CDR2 is SYDVKM. The CDR3 region is CASSLYTGKQPQHF. CDR3 sequence (DNA): TGTGCCAGCAGTTTATATACAGGGAAGCAGCCCCAGCATTTT.

This clonotype was observed at least ten times. This chain uses TRBV12-3 or TRBV12-4 with TRBJ2-7; maybe TRBD1 (6 bases). The V and J ends lost 6 bases and 6 bases respectively, with 15 bases between them. The CDR3 length is 13 residues. CDR3 DNA: TGTGCCAGCAGCCCCGAAATAGGGGGCGAGCAGTACTTC. This translates into CASSPEIGGEQYF.

Ten or more counts support this clonotype. This chain connects TRBV5-1 to TRBJ1-1; D call uncertain. The germline V gene has CDR1 SGHRS and CDR2 YFSETQ. The ends were cut back, 3 bases at V and 0 bases at J, with 9 bases in the middle. CDR3 size: 14 residues. This CDR3 reads CASSSGEMNTEAFF. DNA for the CDR3: TGCGCCAGCAGCTCAGGAGAAATGAACACTGAAGCTTTCTTT.

This clonotype occurred many times. The chain links TRBV20-1 to TRBJ2-5, with no clear D. The V gene lost 3 bases and the J gene lost 2 bases, with 10 bases spanning the gap. Germline V gives CDR1 DFQATT, CDR2 SNEGSKA (reference sequence). The CDR3 is made up of 13 amino acids. This chain's CDR3 is CSASRDGQETQYF. The CDR3 nucleotides read TGCAGTGCTAGTAGGGATGGTCAAGAGACCCAGTACTTC.